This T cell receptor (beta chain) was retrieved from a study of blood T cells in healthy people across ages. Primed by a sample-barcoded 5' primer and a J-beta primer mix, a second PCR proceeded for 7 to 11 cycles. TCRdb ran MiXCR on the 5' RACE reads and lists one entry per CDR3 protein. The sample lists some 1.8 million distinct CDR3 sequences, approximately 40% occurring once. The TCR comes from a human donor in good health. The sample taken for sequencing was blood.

For the CDR3, the DNA is TGTGCCAGCAGCCCTAGGACAGGGGCAGCCGGGGAGCTGTTTTTT. It yields the protein CASSPRTGAAGELFF. This chain connects TRBV5-6 to TRBJ2-2; 9 bases match TRBD1. Germline CDR1 SGHDT, CDR2 YYEEEE. Trimming took 4 bases from V and 6 from J; bases not matched to a gene: 7. The CDR3 consists of 15 residues. The variable domain in full, with the rest retrieved from reference TRBV5-6 and TRBJ2-2, is DAGVTQSPTHLIKTRGQQVTLRCSPKSGHDTVSWYQQALGQGPQFIFQYYEEEERQRGNFPDRFSGHQFPNYSSELNVNALLLGDSALYLCASSPRTGAAGELFFGEGSRLTVL.